This T cell receptor (beta chain) derives from a study of CD8 T cells in Susac syndrome (dated by TCRdb to about 2019). With regard to the full study: Of the Susac syndrome patients who were sequenced, roughly 6 had clinically active disease and 8 or 9 were in clinical remission. At blood withdrawal, Susac syndrome patients were either therapy-naive, taking corticosteroids (in some cases with IVIg as well), or taking IVIg alone. The study used repertoire sequencing to test whether antigen drove CD8+ T cell activation and differentiation in Susac syndrome. CD8+ T cell repertoire clonality was compared between fewer than 13 healthy donors, approximately 14 Susac syndrome patients and 15 multiple sclerosis patients.

RNA was extracted using the RNeasy kit, and 0.5 to 1 microgram was reverse transcribed with random hexamers. TCR beta CDR3 regions were amplified with the immunoSEQ multiplex PCR assay covering 54 Vbeta and 13 Jbeta segments. PCR amplification bias was corrected using a synthetic template baseline for primer optimization and computational correction. Turning to the authors' computational methods: Reads were annotated to V, D and J genes per IMGT and analyzed with immunoSEQ Analyzer, keeping only productive sequences. To calculate clonality, Shannon entropy was normalized by log2 of the number of productive unique sequences and then subtracted from one. For each patient and control, public and private clones were evaluated among the 100 most prevalent clones. A clone was defined as Susac-specific if it was absent from the healthy and MS cohorts, from more than 850 published viral clones and from other ImmuneACCESS disease sequences. Through fastp at Q25 and MiXCR, TCRdb rebuilt clones from the public reads, retaining in-frame beta chains. Rows are unified per CDR3 protein, each entry keeping the most common DNA and genes. These V and J calls are TCRdb output, not the study's own analysis. The sample data list about 84,000 distinct CDR3 sequences, and approximately 96% of these were observed just once. The biggest ten clones account for about 0.39% of the sample.

The CDR3 covers 13 residues, taking in both the cysteine and the phenylalanine. The read is trimmed to its CDR3 DNA, 39 bases read in frame from base 1. The germline V gene (reference sequence) supplies CDR1 DFQATT and CDR2 SNEGSKA. The trim is 2 bases for V and 4 bases for J, with a gap of 11 bases between the germline ends. Worth noting for this clonotype: Its antigen is unknown. One base away there is no much larger clone; base qualities are not given.

Study-level results and caveats: The number of individuals in the TCR sequencing and HLA analysis was recognized as being relatively small. Over 15 Susac-specific public clones were identified in the total CD8+ repertoire, and 5 or 6 Susac-specific public clones were identified in the CD8+ TEMRA repertoire. Susac syndrome CD8+ repertoires showed clonal expansion, highest in CD8+ TEMRA cells and greater in clinically active than remitting patients.

High-throughput TCR beta sequencing profiled peripheral blood CD8+ and CD4+ T cells from healthy donors, Susac syndrome patients and multiple sclerosis patients. Susac syndrome patients met recently defined diagnostic criteria for definite or probable disease. CD8+ TEMRA cells were enriched by FACS, while bulk CD8+ and CD4+ T cells were purified by magnetic negative isolation. Blood was collected in EDTA tubes and processed within 24 hours, with PBMCs isolated through density gradient centrifugation. PBMCs intended for TCR sequencing were cryopreserved in liquid nitrogen and were subsequently thawed in a 37 degrees C water bath. Purity of sorted or isolated CD4+, CD8+ and CD8+ TEMRA cells was at least 90%.

Sample: CD8+ T cells from PBMCs. The receptor was derived from a human donor with Susac syndrome. The V and J segments used are TRBV20-1 and TRBJ1-1, with a tentative D gene TRBD1 over 6 matching bases. At the DNA level, the sequence is TGCAGTGCTAGAACAGGGCGGGCCACTGAAGCTTTCTTT. The resulting protein is CSARTGRATEAFF.